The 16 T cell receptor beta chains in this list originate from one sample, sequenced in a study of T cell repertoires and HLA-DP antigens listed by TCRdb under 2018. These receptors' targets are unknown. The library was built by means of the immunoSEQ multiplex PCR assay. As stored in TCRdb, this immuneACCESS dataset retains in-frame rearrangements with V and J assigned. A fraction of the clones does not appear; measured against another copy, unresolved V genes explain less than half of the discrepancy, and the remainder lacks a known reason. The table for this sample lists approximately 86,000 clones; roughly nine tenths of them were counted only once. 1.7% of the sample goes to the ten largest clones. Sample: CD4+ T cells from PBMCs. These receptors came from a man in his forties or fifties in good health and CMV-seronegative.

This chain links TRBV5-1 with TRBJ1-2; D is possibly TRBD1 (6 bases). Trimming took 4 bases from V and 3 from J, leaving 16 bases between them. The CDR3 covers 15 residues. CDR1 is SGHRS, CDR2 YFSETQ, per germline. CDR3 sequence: CASSRIQGSDYGYTF. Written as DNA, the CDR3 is TGCGCCAGCAGCCGTATACAGGGAAGCGACTATGGCTACACCTTC.

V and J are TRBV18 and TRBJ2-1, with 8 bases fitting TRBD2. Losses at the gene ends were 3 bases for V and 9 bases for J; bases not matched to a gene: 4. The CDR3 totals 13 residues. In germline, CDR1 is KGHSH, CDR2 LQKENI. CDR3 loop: CASSPLRGVEQFF. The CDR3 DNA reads TGTGCCAGCTCACCTCTGCGGGGGGTTGAGCAGTTCTTC.

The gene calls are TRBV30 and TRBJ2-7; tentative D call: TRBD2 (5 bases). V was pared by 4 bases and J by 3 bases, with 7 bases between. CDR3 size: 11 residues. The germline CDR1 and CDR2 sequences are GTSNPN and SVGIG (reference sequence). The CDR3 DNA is TGTGCCTGGACCCGGGACTACGAGCAGTACTTC. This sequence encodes CAWTRDYEQYF.

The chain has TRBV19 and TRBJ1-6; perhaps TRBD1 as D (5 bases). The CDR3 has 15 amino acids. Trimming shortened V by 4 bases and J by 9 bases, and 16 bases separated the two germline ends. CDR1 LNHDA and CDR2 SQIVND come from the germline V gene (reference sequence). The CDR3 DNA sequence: TGTGCCAGTAGTAGGGATTTGGGGGTCCCTTCACCCCTCCACTTT. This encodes CASSRDLGVPSPLHF.

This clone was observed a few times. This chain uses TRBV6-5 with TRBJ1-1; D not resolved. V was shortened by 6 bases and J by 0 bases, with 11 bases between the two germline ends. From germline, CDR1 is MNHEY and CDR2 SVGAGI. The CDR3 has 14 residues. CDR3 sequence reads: CASRSGRMNTEAFF. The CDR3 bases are TGTGCCAGCAGGTCCGGGCGAATGAACACTGAAGCTTTCTTT.

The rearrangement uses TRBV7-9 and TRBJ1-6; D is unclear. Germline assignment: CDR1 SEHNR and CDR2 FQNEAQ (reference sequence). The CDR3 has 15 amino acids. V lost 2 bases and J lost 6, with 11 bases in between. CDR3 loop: CASSLLGIGNSPLHF. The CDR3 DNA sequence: TGTGCCAGCAGCTTATTGGGGATCGGTAATTCACCCCTCCACTTT.

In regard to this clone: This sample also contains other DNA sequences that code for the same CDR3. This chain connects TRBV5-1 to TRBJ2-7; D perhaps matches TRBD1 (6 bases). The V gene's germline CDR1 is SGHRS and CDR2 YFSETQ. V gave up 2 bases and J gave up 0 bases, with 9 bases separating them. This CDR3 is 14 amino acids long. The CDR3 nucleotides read TGCGCCAGCAGCTTAACAGGGAGCTCCTACGAGCAGTACTTC. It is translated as CASSLTGSSYEQYF.

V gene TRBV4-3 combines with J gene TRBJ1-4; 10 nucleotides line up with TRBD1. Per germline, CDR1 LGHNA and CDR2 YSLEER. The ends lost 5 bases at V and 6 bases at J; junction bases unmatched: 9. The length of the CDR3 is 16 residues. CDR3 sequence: CASSGRIGQGDEKLFF. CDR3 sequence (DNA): TGCGCCAGCAGCGGACGTATAGGACAGGGGGATGAAAAACTGTTTTTT.

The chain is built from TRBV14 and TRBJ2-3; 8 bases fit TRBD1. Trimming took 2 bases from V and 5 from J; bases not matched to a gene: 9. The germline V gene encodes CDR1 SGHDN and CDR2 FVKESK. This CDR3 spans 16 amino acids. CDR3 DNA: TGTGCCAGCAGCCAATCGACAGGGGTGGGCCGAGATACGCAGTATTTT. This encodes CASSQSTGVGRDTQYF.

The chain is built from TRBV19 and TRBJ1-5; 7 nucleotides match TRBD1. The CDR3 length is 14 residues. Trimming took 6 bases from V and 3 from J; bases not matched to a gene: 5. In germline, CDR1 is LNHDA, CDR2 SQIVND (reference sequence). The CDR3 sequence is CASRVTGVNQPQHF. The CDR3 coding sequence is TGTGCCAGTAGGGTAACAGGGGTCAATCAGCCCCAGCATTTT.

The CDR3 sequence: CASSLGLAHRATQYF. In DNA form, the CDR3 reads TGTGCCAGCAGCTTAGGACTAGCCCACCGGGCTACGCAGTATTTT. The chain joins TRBV11-2 to TRBJ2-3; 7 positions match TRBD2. J lost 8 bases, V lost 1 base, and 9 bases had no gene match. Per the germline V gene, CDR1 is SGHAT and CDR2 is FQNNGV. The CDR3 extends over 15 amino acids.

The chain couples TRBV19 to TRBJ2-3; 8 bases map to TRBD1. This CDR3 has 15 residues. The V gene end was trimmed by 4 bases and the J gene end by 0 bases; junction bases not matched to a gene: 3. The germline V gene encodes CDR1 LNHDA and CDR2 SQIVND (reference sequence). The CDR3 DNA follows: TGTGCCAGTAGTACAAGGACAGGGAGCACAGATACGCAGTATTTT. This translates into CASSTRTGSTDTQYF. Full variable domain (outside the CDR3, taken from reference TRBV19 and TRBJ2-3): DGGITQSPKYLFRKEGQNVTLSCEQNLNHDAMYWYRQDPGQGLRLIYYSQIVNDFQKGDIAEGYSVSREKKESFPLTVTSAQKNPTAFYLCASSTRTGSTDTQYFGPGTRLTVL.

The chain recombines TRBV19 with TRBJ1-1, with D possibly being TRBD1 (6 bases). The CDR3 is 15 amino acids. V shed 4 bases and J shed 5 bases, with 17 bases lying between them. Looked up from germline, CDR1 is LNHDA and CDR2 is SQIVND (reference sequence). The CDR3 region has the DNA TGTGCCAGTAGTACGCGGGGAGGGGGTAAGACTGAAGCTTTCTTT. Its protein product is CASSTRGGGKTEAFF. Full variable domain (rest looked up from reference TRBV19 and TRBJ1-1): DGGITQSPKYLFRKEGQNVTLSCEQNLNHDAMYWYRQDPGQGLRLIYYSQIVNDFQKGDIAEGYSVSREKKESFPLTVTSAQKNPTAFYLCASSTRGGGKTEAFFGQGTRLTVV.

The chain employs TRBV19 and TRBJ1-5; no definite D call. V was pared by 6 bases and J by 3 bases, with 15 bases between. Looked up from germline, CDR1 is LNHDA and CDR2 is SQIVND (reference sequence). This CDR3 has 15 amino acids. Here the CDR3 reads CASRNLKQYNQPQHF. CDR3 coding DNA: TGTGCCAGTAGGAACTTGAAACAGTACAATCAGCCCCAGCATTTT.

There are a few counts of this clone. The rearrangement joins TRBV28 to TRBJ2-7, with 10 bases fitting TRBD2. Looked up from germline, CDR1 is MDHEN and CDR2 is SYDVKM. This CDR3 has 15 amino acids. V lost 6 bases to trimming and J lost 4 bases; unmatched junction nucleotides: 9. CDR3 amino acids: CASRSSGLADYEQYF. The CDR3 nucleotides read TGTGCCAGCAGGTCCTCAGGACTAGCGGATTACGAGCAGTACTTC. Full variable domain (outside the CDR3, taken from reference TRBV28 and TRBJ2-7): DVKVTQSSRYLVKRTGEKVFLECVQDMDHENMFWYRQDPGLGLRLIYFSYDVKMKEKGDIPEGYSVSREKKERFSLILESASTNQTSMYLCASRSSGLADYEQYFGPGTRLTVT.

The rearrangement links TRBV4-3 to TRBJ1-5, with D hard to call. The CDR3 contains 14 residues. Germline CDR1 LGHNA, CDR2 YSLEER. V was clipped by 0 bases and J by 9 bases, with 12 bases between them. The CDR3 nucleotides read TGCGCCAGCAGCCAAGAGAGAGAGGGTCGGCCCCAGCATTTT. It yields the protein CASSQEREGRPQHF.